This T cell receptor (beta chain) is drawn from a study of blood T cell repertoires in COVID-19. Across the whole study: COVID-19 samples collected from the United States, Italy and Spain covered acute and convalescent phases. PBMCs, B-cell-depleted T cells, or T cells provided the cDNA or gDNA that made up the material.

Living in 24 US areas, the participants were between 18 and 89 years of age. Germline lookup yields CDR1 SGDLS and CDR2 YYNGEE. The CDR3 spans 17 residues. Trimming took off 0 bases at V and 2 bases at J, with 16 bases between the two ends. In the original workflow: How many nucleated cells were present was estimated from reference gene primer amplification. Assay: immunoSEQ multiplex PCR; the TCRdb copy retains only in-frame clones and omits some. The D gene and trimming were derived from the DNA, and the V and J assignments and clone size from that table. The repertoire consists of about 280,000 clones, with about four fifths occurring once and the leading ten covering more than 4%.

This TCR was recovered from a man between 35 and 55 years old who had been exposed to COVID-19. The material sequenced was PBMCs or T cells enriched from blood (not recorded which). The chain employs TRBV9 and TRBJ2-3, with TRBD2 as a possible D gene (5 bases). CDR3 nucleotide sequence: TGTGCCAGCAGCGTAGCCGCTAGCAGATACCCCACAGATACGCAGTATTTT. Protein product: CASSVAASRYPTDTQYF.